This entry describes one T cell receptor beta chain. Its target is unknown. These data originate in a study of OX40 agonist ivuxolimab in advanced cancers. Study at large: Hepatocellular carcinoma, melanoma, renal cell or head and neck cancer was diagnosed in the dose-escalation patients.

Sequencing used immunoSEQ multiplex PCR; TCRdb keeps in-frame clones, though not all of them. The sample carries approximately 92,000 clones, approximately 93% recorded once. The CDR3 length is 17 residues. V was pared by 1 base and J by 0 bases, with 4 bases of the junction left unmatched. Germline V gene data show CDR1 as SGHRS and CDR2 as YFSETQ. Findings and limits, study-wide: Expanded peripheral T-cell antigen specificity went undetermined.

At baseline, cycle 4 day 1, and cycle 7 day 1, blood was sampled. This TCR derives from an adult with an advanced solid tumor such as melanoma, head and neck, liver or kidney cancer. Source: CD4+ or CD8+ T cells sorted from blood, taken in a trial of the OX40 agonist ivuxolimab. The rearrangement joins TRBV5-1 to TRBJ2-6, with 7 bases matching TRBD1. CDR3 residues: CASSLSTGNSGANVLTF. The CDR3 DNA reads TGCGCCAGCAGCTTGTCGACAGGGAACTCTGGGGCCAACGTCCTGACTTTC. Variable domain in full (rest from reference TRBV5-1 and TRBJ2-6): KAGVTQTPRYLIKTRGQQVTLSCSPISGHRSVSWYQQTPGQGLQFLFEYFSETQRNKGNFPGRFSGRQFSNSRSEMNVSTLELGDSALYLCASSLSTGNSGANVLTFGAGSRLTVL.